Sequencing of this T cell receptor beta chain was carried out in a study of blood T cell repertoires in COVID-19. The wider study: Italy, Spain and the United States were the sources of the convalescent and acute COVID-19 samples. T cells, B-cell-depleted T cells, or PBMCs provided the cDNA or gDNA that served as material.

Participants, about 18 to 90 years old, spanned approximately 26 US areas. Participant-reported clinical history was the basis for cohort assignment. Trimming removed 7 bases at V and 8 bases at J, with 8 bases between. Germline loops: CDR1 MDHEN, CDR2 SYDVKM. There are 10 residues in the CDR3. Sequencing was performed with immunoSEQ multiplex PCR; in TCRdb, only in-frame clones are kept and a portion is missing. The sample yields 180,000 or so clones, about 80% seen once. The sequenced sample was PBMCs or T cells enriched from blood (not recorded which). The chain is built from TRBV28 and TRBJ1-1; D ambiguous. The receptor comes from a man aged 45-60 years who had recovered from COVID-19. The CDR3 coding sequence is TGTGCCAGCACCAGAAACGAAGCTTTCTTT. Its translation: CASTRNEAFF. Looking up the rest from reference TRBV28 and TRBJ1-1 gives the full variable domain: DVKVTQSSRYLVKRTGEKVFLECVQDMDHENMFWYRQDPGLGLRLIYFSYDVKMKEKGDIPEGYSVSREKKERFSLILESASTNQTSMYLCASTRNEAFFGQGTRLTVV.